The 13 T cell receptor beta chains below all came from one sample that was sequenced in a study of T cells in tuberculosis. Data came from immunoSEQ multiplex PCR; TCRdb stores just in-frame clones and leaves some out. This table has approximately 40,000 clones, roughly 94% appearing once. Time point indicated: new active TB diagnosis, blood taken before or within 7 days of starting treatment. The sequencing here drew on PBMCs, taken at tuberculosis diagnosis. The receptors originated from an adult with tuberculosis.

The chain couples TRBV29-1 to TRBJ2-3; the D is unclear. Germline V lookup: CDR1 SQVTM, CDR2 ANQGSEA. There are 12 residues in the CDR3. V was clipped by 2 bases and J by 3 bases, with 6 bases between them. DNA for the CDR3: TGCAGCGTTGAACCATTTACAGATACGCAGTATTTT. This translates into CSVEPFTDTQYF.

This chain uses TRBV7-2 with TRBJ2-7; 9 nucleotides align to TRBD1. The CDR3 contains 15 residues. Germline trimming cut 5 bases from V and 2 bases from J; bases unmatched to any gene: 7. CDR1 is SGHTA and CDR2 is FQGNSA in the germline V gene. This CDR3 is CASSVGQGLTYEQYF. CDR3 sequence (DNA): TGTGCCAGCAGCGTGGGACAGGGTTTAACCTACGAGCAGTACTTC. The full variable domain, in which reference TRBV7-2 and TRBJ2-7 provide the parts outside the CDR3, is GAGVSQSPSNKVTEKGKDVELRCDPISGHTALYWYRQSLGQGLEFLIYFQGNSAPDKSGLPSDRFSAERTGGSVSTLTIQRTQQEDSAVYLCASSVGQGLTYEQYFGPGTRLTVT.

The chain couples TRBV6-1 to TRBJ2-7; TRBD1 matches 8 bases. Germline V gene sequence: CDR1 MNHNS, CDR2 SASEGT. V shed 8 bases and J 3 bases; nucleotides not matched to a gene: 6. This CDR3 is 13 amino acids long. This chain's CDR3 is CASDRDRNYEQYF. In nucleotides, the CDR3 is TGTGCCAGCGACCGGGACAGGAACTACGAGCAGTACTTC.

The chain links TRBV7-6 to TRBJ2-3; 8 bases fit TRBD2. Per germline, CDR1 SGHVS and CDR2 FNYEAQ. Trimming took 3 bases from V and 5 from J; bases not matched to a gene: 7. The CDR3 contains 15 residues. DNA for the CDR3: TGTGCCAGCAGCTTCTCTACGGGGGGGGTAGATACGCAGTATTTT. It codes for CASSFSTGGVDTQYF.

V usage is TRBV2 and J usage is TRBJ1-2, with 7 bases identical to TRBD1. The trim removed 11 bases at V and 5 bases at J, leaving 8 bases unmatched. The germline CDR1 and CDR2 sequences are SNHLY and FYNNEI. The CDR3 is made up of 12 amino acids. The CDR3 DNA sequence: TGTGCCGGACTGGACAGGTTATATGGCTACACCTTC. Translated: CAGLDRLYGYTF.

This chain connects TRBV5-1 to TRBJ1-2; no clear D. This CDR3 comprises 14 residues. Trimming pared 0 bases from V and 8 bases from J, leaving 14 bases between. Germline V lookup: CDR1 SGHRS, CDR2 YFSETQ. CDR3 amino acids: CASSLARGIQGYTF. CDR3 sequence (DNA): TGCGCCAGCAGCTTGGCGCGGGGAATACAGGGCTACACCTTC.

The rearrangement links TRBV19 to TRBJ1-5; D is possibly TRBD1 (6 bases). This CDR3 region has 14 residues. CDR1 is LNHDA and CDR2 is SQIVND in the germline V gene (reference sequence). V dropped 2 bases and J dropped 6 bases, with 11 bases sitting between them. The CDR3 sequence is CASSISQGTQPQHF. CDR3 DNA: TGTGCCAGTAGTATATCCCAGGGGACTCAGCCCCAGCATTTT.

The rearrangement links TRBV10-3 to TRBJ1-6; 8 bases align to TRBD1. The CDR3 is 18 residues long. Germline assignment: CDR1 ENHRY and CDR2 SYGVKD. Germline trimming cut 6 bases from V and 0 bases from J; bases unmatched to any gene: 10. The CDR3 is CAIRSGTGLSSYNSPLHF. The CDR3 DNA sequence: TGTGCCATCAGATCAGGGACAGGACTGAGCTCCTATAATTCACCCCTCCACTTT.

This chain connects TRBV10-2 to TRBJ1-1; no reliable D call. Looked up from germline, CDR1 is WSHSY and CDR2 is SAAADI. The CDR3 has 13 residues. Trimming shortened V by 2 bases and J by 4 bases, and 8 bases separated the two germline ends. CDR3 residues: CASSELGSTEAFF. CDR3 sequence (DNA): TGCGCCAGCAGTGAGCTGGGGAGCACTGAAGCTTTCTTT.

This clone is a singleton in its sample. This chain joins TRBV23-1 and TRBJ1-2; D may be TRBD1 (5 bases). TRBV23-1 is an ORF; its function is uncertain. Trimming pared 3 bases from V and 0 bases from J, leaving 14 bases between. The CDR3 contains 16 residues. CDR3 protein: CASSQDGTHSNYGYTF. CDR3 nucleotide sequence: TGCGCCAGCAGTCAGGACGGGACTCATTCTAACTATGGCTACACCTTC.

The chain recombines TRBV4-2 with TRBJ2-2, with D unresolved. Trimming took off 3 bases at V and 5 bases at J, with 16 bases between the two ends. This CDR3 contains 16 residues. CDR1 is LGHNA and CDR2 is YNFKEQ in the germline V gene. The CDR3 sequence is CASSQGSQGLTGELFF. The CDR3, as DNA: TGTGCCAGCAGCCAGGGCTCTCAAGGCCTAACCGGGGAGCTGTTTTTT.

The V call is TRBV6-1, the J call TRBJ1-6; a weak D match, TRBD1 (5 bases). This CDR3 is built from 15 residues. V was trimmed by 11 bases and J by 10 bases, leaving 24 bases between them. Germline CDR1 MNHNS, CDR2 SASEGT. This CDR3 reads CAGGDSARIYSPLHF. DNA of the CDR3: TGTGCCGGGGGGGACTCCGCGAGAATCTACTCACCCCTCCACTTT.

The rearrangement uses TRBV6-1 and TRBJ1-5; D may be TRBD1 (6 bases). This CDR3 has 14 residues. V was pared by 3 bases and J by 9 bases, with 15 bases between. Germline CDR1 reads MNHNS; CDR2 reads SASEGT. CDR3: CASSEMGRGWPQHF. CDR3 sequence (DNA): TGTGCCAGCAGTGAGATGGGCAGGGGATGGCCCCAGCATTTT.